These 13 T cell receptor beta chains share one sample of origin, sequenced in a study of T cell responses to AZD1222 COVID-19 vaccine. The repertoire was sequenced with immunoSEQ multiplex PCR; TCRdb's copy has only in-frame clones and lacks some. Among approximately 120,000 clones listed, about 87% were seen once. The sequences come from peripheral blood, collected on day 0 of AZD1222 vaccination. The source of these receptors is an adult in good health.

V and J are TRBV12-5 and TRBJ2-7; D is possibly TRBD1 or TRBD2 (5 bases each). CDR3 size: 13 residues. Trimming pared 5 bases from V and 2 bases from J, leaving 10 bases between. Germline V gene data show CDR1 as LGHNT and CDR2 as FRNRAP. This chain's CDR3 is CASGPGTTYEQYF. CDR3 nucleotides: TGTGCTAGTGGTCCCGGGACGACCTACGAGCAGTACTTC.

The rearrangement joins TRBV5-4 to TRBJ1-2; TRBD1 matches at 8 bases. Trimming removed 7 bases from V and 7 bases from J; junction bases left unmatched: 18. The CDR3 has 16 residues. Germline CDR1 and CDR2: SGHNT and YYREEE (reference sequence). CDR3 DNA sequence: TGTGCCAGCGGCCCTGCAGGGGGCGCGGATAGAGGTGGCTACACCTTC. Translating it yields CASGPAGGADRGGYTF.

The V gene is TRBV19, the J gene TRBJ2-1; the D is unclear. This CDR3 comprises 11 residues. Trimming took 3 bases from V and 8 from J, leaving 5 bases between them. Germline CDR1 reads LNHDA; CDR2 reads SQIVND (reference sequence). CDR3 protein: CASSIWHEQFF. The CDR3 bases are TGTGCCAGTAGTATTTGGCATGAGCAGTTCTTC.

This clone has only one observation. The chain joins TRBV9 to TRBJ1-1, with TRBD1 as a possible D gene (5 bases). Germline V lookup: CDR1 SGDLS, CDR2 YYNGEE. V lost 4 bases to trimming and J lost 0 bases, with 13 bases between them. This CDR3 has 15 residues. The CDR3 bases are TGTGCCAGCAGCCCCCAGGGTGACATGAACACTGAAGCTTTCTTT. This translates into CASSPQGDMNTEAFF.

The rearrangement uses TRBV7-3 and TRBJ1-1; D is possibly TRBD1 (6 bases). The CDR3 covers 15 residues. Germline-derived CDR1 and CDR2 are SGHTA and FQGTGA. V dropped 5 bases and J dropped 4 bases, with 17 bases sitting between them. The DNA of the CDR3 is TGTGCCAGCAGCCCCTCCAGGGGTTTGCGCACTGAAGCTTTCTTT. It is translated as CASSPSRGLRTEAFF.

The gene calls are TRBV9 and TRBJ1-3; TRBD1 matches 8 bases. Germline trimming cut 6 bases from V and 2 bases from J; bases unmatched to any gene: 7. This CDR3 is built from 15 residues. Per the germline V gene, CDR1 is SGDLS and CDR2 is YYNGEE. The CDR3 coding sequence is TGTGCCAGCACCTCCCAGGGGGCCACTGGAAACACCATATATTTT. This encodes CASTSQGATGNTIYF.

The chain recombines TRBV30 with TRBJ2-7; tentative D call: TRBD2 (7 bases). Trimming stripped 5 bases from V and 2 bases from J, with 19 bases between. Germline lookup yields CDR1 GTSNPN and CDR2 SVGIG (reference sequence). The CDR3 covers 15 residues. This CDR3 reads CAWGIGGASPYEQYF. CDR3 DNA sequence: TGTGCCTGGGGTATAGGGGGGGCTTCTCCCTACGAGCAGTACTTC.

The chain is built from TRBV28 and TRBJ2-7; D remains unclear. V was pared by 7 bases and J by 6 bases, with 13 bases between. Germline CDR1 is MDHEN and CDR2 is SYDVKM. This CDR3 has 12 amino acids. The CDR3 here is CASTSSLFEQYF. For the CDR3, the DNA is TGTGCCAGCACCTCGTCCCTGTTCGAGCAGTACTTC.

The chain couples TRBV5-1 to TRBJ2-1; 10 bases match TRBD1. The V gene's germline CDR1 is SGHRS and CDR2 YFSETQ. This CDR3 has 16 amino acids. The V gene end was trimmed by 4 bases and the J gene end by 5 bases; junction bases not matched to a gene: 9. The CDR3 nucleotides are TGCGCCAGCAGCCTCACGCCGGGACAGGGGAACAATGAGCAGTTCTTC. It codes for CASSLTPGQGNNEQFF.

The V call is TRBV5-1, the J call TRBJ2-6; D might be TRBD2 (5 bases). V was cut by 0 bases and J by 2 bases, with 12 bases left in between. The CDR3 sequence is 17 residues long. Looked up from germline, CDR1 is SGHRS and CDR2 is YFSETQ. The CDR3 nucleotides read TGCGCCAGCAGCTTGGCTGGGCCCGGGGCTGGGGCCAACGTCCTGACTTTC. Residues: CASSLAGPGAGANVLTF.

This chain connects TRBV3-1 (or the pseudogene TRBV3-2) to TRBJ2-2, with 7 bases that match TRBD1. The CDR3 covers 16 residues. Losses at the gene ends were 4 bases for V and 3 bases for J; bases not matched to a gene: 8. Germline V CDR1 and CDR2: LGHDT, YNNKEL (reference sequence). The CDR3 coding sequence is TGTGCCAGCAGCCCTTGGACAGGCTCGCACACCGGGGAGCTGTTTTTT. Protein: CASSPWTGSHTGELFF.

Concerning this clone itself: In this CDR3 the conserved last residue, phenylalanine or tryptophan, is missing, so a read error is likely. No DNA is shown, since the ends of the CDR3 on it are uncertain; the CDR3 is the one TCRdb lists. The chain recombines TRBV3-1 (or the pseudogene TRBV3-2) with TRBJ1-1. The CDR3 totals 13 residues, both ends included. Germline loops: CDR1 LGHDT, CDR2 YNNKEL (reference sequence). The CDR3: CASSQEKRGGFEV.

The rearrangement uses TRBV3-1 (or the pseudogene TRBV3-2) and TRBJ1-4; no firm D call. The CDR3 runs to 16 residues. The ends were cut back, 3 bases at V and 7 bases at J, with 18 bases in the middle. Germline V gene sequence: CDR1 LGHDT, CDR2 YNNKEL (reference sequence). The CDR3 sequence is CASSHPPGTNSEKLFF. CDR3 coding DNA: TGTGCCAGCAGCCATCCCCCGGGCACCAACTCTGAAAAACTGTTTTTT.